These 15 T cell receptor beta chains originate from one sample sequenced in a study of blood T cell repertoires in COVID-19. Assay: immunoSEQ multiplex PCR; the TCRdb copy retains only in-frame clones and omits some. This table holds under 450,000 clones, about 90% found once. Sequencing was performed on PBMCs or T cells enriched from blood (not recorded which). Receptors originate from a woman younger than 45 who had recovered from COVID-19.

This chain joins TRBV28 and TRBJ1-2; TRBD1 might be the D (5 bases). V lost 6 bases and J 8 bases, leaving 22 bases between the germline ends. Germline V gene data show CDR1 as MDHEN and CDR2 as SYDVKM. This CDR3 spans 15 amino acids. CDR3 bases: TGTGCCAGCAGAATGCTGGGGGGATCTACGCAAGGCTACACCTTC. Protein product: CASRMLGGSTQGYTF.

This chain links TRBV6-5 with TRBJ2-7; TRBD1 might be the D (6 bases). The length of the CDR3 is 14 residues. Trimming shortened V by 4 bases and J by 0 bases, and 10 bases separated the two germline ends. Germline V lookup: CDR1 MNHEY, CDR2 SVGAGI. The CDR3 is CASSSRDISYEQYF. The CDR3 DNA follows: TGTGCCAGCAGTTCCCGGGACATCTCCTACGAGCAGTACTTC.

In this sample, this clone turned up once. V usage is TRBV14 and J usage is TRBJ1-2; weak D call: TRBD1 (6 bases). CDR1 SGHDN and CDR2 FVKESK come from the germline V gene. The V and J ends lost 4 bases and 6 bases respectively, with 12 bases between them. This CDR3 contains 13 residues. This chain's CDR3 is CASSLPQGNGYTF. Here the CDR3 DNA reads TGTGCCAGCAGCCTCCCACAGGGAAATGGCTACACCTTC.

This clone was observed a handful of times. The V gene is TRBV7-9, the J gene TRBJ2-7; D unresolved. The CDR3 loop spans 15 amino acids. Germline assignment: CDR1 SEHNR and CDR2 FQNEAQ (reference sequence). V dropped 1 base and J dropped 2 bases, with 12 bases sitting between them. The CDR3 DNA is TGTGCCAGCAGCTTAGGCATCGTGACTCCCTACGAGCAGTACTTC. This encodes CASSLGIVTPYEQYF. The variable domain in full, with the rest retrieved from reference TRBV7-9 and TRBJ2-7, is DTGVSQNPRHKITKRGQNVTFRCDPISEHNRLYWYRQTLGQGPEFLTYFQNEAQLEKSRLLSDRFSAERPKGSFSTLEIQRTEQGDSAMYLCASSLGIVTPYEQYFGPGTRLTVT.

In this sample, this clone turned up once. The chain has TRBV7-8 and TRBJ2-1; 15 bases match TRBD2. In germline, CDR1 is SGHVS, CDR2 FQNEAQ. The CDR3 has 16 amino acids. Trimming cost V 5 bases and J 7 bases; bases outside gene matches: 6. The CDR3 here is CASSTRTSGGANEQFF. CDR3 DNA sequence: TGTGCCAGCAGCACCCGGACTAGCGGGGGGGCAAATGAGCAGTTCTTC.

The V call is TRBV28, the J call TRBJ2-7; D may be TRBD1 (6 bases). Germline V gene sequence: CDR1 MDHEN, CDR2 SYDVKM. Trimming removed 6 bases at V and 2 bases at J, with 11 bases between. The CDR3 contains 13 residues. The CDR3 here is CASRGGIPYEQYF. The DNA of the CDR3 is TGTGCCAGCAGAGGGGGTATCCCCTACGAGCAGTACTTC.

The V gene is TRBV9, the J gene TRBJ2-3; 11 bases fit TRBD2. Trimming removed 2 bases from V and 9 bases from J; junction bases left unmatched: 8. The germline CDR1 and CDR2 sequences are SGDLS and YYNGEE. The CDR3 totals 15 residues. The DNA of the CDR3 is TGTGCCAGCAGCGTGGGGAATAGCGGGGGGGCCACGCAGTATTTT. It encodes CASSVGNSGGATQYF.

The CDR3 spells CASRHPGQGAGEQYF. CDR3 bases: TGTGCCAGCAGACACCCGGGACAGGGGGCGGGTGAGCAGTACTTC. This rearrangement joins TRBV11-2 to TRBJ2-7; 12 bases are shared with TRBD1. V lost 6 bases and J lost 7; bases outside the gene matches: 10. The CDR3 length is 15 residues. The V gene's germline CDR1 is SGHAT and CDR2 FQNNGV.

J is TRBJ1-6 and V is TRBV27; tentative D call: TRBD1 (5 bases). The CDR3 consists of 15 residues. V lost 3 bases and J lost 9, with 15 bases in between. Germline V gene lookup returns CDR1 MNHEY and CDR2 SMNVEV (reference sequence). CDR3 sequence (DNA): TGTGCCAGCAGTTTGGATGTAGCAGGGTTTTCACCCCTCCACTTT. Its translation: CASSLDVAGFSPLHF.

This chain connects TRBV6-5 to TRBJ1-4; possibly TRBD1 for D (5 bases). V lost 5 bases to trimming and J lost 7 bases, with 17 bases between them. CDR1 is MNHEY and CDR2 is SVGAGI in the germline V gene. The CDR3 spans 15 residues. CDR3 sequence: CASSRLRDLREKLFF. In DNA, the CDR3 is TGTGCCAGCAGTCGCCTTCGGGACTTGCGTGAAAAACTGTTTTTT.

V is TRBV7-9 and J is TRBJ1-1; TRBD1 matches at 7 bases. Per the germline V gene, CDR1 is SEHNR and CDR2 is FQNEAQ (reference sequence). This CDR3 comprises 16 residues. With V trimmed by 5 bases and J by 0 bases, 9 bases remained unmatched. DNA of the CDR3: TGTGCCAGCAGCCTCCGACAGGGTAGAGTGAACACTGAAGCTTTCTTT. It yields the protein CASSLRQGRVNTEAFF. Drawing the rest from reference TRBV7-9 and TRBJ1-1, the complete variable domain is DTGVSQNPRHKITKRGQNVTFRCDPISEHNRLYWYRQTLGQGPEFLTYFQNEAQLEKSRLLSDRFSAERPKGSFSTLEIQRTEQGDSAMYLCASSLRQGRVNTEAFFGQGTRLTVV.

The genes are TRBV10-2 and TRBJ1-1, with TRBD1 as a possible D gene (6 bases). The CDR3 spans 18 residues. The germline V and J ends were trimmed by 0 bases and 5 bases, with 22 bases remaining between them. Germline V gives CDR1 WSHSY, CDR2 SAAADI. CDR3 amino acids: CASSESSAGGGPTTEAFF. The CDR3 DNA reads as TGCGCCAGCAGTGAGTCTTCGGCGGGGGGGGGCCCGACTACTGAAGCTTTCTTT.

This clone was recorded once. The CDR3 protein is CASRSPGASGTLSYEQYF. The CDR3, as DNA: TGTGCCAGCAGGTCCCCGGGAGCTAGCGGGACGTTATCCTACGAGCAGTACTTC. The chain is built from TRBV11-2 and TRBJ2-7, with 9 bases identical to TRBD2. The CDR3 is 18 amino acids. Germline values: CDR1 SGHAT, CDR2 FQNNGV. Trimming cost V 6 bases and J 1 base; bases outside gene matches: 16.

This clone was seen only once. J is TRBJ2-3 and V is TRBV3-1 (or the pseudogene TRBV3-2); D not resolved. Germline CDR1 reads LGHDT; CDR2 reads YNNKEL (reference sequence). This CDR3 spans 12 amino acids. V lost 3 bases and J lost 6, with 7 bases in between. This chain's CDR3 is CASSQNGDTQYF. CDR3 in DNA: TGTGCCAGCAGCCAGAACGGGGATACGCAGTATTTT.

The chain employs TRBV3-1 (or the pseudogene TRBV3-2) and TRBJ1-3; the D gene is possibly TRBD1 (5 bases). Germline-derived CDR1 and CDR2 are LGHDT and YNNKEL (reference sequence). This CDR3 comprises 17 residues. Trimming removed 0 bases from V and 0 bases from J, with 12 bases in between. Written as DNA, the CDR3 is TGTGCCAGCAGCCAAGATCGGAGGGGAAGCTCTGGAAACACCATATATTTT. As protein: CASSQDRRGSSGNTIYF.